This T cell receptor (beta chain) appears in the sequencing data of a study of T cell changes during pregnancy in multiple sclerosis. After removal of 1 base from V and 3 bases from J, the junction contained 4 bases not matched to a gene. The CDR3 runs to 16 residues. Germline CDR1 is LNHDA and CDR2 is SQIVND (reference sequence). Using immunoSEQ multiplex PCR, the repertoire was profiled, and TCRdb retains in-frame clones only, with some absent. The table lists fewer than 110,000 clones, approximately 91% of them singletons. This TCR derives from a female donor with multiple sclerosis, enrolled in a pregnancy study. The source material was peripheral blood, sampled in the second trimester of pregnancy. The V call is TRBV19, the J call TRBJ2-4; 9 bases fit TRBD2. This CDR3 reads CASSIASGTGKNIQYF. In nucleotides, the CDR3 is TGTGCCAGTAGTATAGCTAGCGGGACCGGCAAAAACATTCAGTACTTC.